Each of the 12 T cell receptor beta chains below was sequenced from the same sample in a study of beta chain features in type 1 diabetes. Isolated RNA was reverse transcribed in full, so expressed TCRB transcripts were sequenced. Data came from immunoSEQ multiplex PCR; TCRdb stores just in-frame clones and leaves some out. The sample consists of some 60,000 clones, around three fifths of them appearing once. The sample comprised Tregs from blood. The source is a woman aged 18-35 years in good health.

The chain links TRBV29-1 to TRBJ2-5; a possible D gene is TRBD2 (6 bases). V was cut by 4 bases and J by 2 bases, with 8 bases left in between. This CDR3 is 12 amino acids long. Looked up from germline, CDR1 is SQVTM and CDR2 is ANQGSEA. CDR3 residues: CSVGTNQETQYF. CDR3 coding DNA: TGCAGCGTTGGGACTAATCAAGAGACCCAGTACTTC.

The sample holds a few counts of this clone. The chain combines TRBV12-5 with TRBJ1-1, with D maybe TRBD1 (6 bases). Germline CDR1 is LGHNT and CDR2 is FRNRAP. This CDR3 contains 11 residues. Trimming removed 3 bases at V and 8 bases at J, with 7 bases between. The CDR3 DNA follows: TGTGCTAGTGGTTTCGGACAGGAAGCTTTCTTT. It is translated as CASGFGQEAFF.

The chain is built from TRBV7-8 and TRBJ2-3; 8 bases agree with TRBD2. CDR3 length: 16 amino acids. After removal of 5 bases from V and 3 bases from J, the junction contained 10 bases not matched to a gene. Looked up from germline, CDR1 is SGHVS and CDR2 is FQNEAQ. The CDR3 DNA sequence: TGTGCCAGCAGCCCAAGGGGGGGACTAGAGACAGATACGCAGTATTTT. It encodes CASSPRGGLETDTQYF.

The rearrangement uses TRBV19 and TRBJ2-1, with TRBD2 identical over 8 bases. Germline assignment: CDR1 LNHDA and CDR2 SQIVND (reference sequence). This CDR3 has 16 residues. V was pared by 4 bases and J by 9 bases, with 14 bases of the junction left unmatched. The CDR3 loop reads CASSTSFAGGLGEQFF. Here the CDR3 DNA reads TGTGCCAGTAGTACCTCCTTCGCGGGAGGCCTGGGTGAGCAGTTCTTC.

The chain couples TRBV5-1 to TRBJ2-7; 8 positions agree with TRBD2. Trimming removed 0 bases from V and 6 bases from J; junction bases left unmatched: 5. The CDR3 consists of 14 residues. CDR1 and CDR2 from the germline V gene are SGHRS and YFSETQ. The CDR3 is CASSLGLAGIEQYF. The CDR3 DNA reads TGCGCCAGCAGCTTGGGGTTAGCGGGGATCGAGCAGTACTTC. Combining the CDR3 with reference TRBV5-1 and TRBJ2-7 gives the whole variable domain KAGVTQTPRYLIKTRGQQVTLSCSPISGHRSVSWYQQTPGQGLQFLFEYFSETQRNKGNFPGRFSGRQFSNSRSEMNVSTLELGDSALYLCASSLGLAGIEQYFGPGTRLTVT.

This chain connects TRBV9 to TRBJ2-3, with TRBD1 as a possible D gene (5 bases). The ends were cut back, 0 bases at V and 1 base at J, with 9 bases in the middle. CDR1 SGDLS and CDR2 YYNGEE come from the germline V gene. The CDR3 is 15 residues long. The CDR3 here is CASSVEGAGTDTQYF. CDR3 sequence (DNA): TGTGCCAGCAGCGTAGAAGGGGCAGGCACAGATACGCAGTATTTT.

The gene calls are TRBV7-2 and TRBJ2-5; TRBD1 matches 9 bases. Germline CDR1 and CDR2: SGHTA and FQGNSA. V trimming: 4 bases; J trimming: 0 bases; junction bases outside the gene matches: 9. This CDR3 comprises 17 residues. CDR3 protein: CASSSTDGTGYQETQYF. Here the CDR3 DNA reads TGTGCCAGCAGCTCAACCGACGGGACAGGGTACCAAGAGACCCAGTACTTC.

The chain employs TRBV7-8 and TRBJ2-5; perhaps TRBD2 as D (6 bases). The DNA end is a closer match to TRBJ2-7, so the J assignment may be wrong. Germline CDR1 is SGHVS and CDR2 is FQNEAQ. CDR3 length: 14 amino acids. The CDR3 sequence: CASSLRLVSYEQYF. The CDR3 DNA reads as TGTGCCAGCAGCCTAAGACTAGTTTCCTACGAGCAGTACTTC.

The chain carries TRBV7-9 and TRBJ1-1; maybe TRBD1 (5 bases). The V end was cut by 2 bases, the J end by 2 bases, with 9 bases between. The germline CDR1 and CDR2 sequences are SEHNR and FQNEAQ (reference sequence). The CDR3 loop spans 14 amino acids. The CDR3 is CASSLTGPNTEAFF. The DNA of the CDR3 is TGTGCCAGCAGCTTAACAGGCCCCAACACTGAAGCTTTCTTT.

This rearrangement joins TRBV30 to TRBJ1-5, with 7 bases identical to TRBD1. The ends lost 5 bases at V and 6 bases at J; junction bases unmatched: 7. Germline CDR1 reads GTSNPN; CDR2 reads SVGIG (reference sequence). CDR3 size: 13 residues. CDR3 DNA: TGTGCCTGGGCGACAGGGTATGGTCAGCCCCAGCATTTT. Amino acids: CAWATGYGQPQHF.

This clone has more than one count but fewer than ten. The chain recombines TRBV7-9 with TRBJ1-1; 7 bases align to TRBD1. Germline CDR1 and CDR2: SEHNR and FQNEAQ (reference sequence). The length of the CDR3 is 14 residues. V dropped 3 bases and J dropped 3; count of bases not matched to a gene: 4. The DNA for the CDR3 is TGTGCCAGCAGCTTGACAGGGAGAGACACTGAAGCTTTCTTT. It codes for CASSLTGRDTEAFF.

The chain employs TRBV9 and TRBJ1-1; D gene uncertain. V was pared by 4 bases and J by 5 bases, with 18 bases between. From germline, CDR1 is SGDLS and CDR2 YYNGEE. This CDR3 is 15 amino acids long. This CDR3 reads CASSSQGLGLTEAFF. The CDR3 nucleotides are TGTGCCAGCAGCTCCCAAGGACTCGGGTTGACTGAAGCTTTCTTT.